This entry lists 29 T cell receptor beta chains sequenced from one sample in a study of CD8+ T cells in alopecia areata (dated by TCRdb to 2017 to 2018). The method was the immunoSEQ multiplex PCR assay. RNA was extracted from all samples and reverse transcribed into cDNA as template for TCR sequencing. This immuneACCESS table, as held by TCRdb, lists in-frame sequences with V and J called but not all clones. Of the missing ones, under half trace to an unresolved V gene in checked studies; the others have no known cause. The sample data list 93,000 or so clones, and 45% to 60% of these were observed just once. The top ten constitute around 8.8% of the sample. Material: CD4+ T cells sorted from blood. Source of these receptors: a human donor in good health.

There are a few counts of this clone. The chain employs TRBV15 and TRBJ2-5, with D hard to call. V was trimmed by 0 bases and J by 1 base, leaving 12 bases between them. The CDR3 runs 16 residues. Germline V gene lookup returns CDR1 LNHNV and CDR2 YYDKDF (reference sequence). The CDR3 DNA reads TGTGCCACCAGCAGAGATTTAGGTGTCTTCCAAGAGACCCAGTACTTC. Amino acids: CATSRDLGVFQETQYF.

This chain uses TRBV30 with TRBJ1-4, with no clear D. The CDR3 length is 11 residues. V was trimmed by 0 bases and J by 8 bases, leaving 4 bases between them. Germline CDR1 and CDR2: GTSNPN and SVGIG (reference sequence). The CDR3: CAWSVNEKLFF. DNA of the CDR3: TGTGCCTGGAGTGTAAACGAAAAACTGTTTTTT.

The chain carries TRBV10-3 and TRBJ1-5; D unclear. Germline CDR1 ENHRY, CDR2 SYGVKD. This CDR3 has 15 amino acids. V was pared by 5 bases and J by 0 bases, with 11 bases between. The CDR3 region has the DNA TGTGCCATCAGTAAAGACGGGAATAGCAATCAGCCCCAGCATTTT. As protein: CAISKDGNSNQPQHF.

This sequence joins TRBV29-1 and TRBJ2-5, with TRBD2 as a possible D gene (5 bases). V shed 4 bases and J shed 5 bases, with 11 bases lying between them. The CDR3 sequence is 12 residues long. CDR1 is SQVTM and CDR2 is ANQGSEA in the germline V gene. The CDR3 is CSVVEGWETQYF. CDR3 in DNA: TGCAGCGTTGTTGAGGGATGGGAGACCCAGTACTTC.

The chain couples TRBV5-4 to TRBJ2-1; no clear D gene. V was cut by 6 bases and J by 2 bases, with 15 bases left in between. This CDR3 contains 15 residues. CDR1 SGHNT and CDR2 YYREEE come from the germline V gene (reference sequence). The CDR3: CASTPGGAPYNEQFF. The CDR3 region has the DNA TGTGCCAGCACCCCAGGTGGAGCCCCCTACAATGAGCAGTTCTTC.

To note about this clone: Other nucleotide sequences in the sample specify the same CDR3. The chain is built from TRBV29-1 and TRBJ1-3; 8 positions match TRBD1. The CDR3 loop spans 12 amino acids. The trim removed 7 bases at V and 2 bases at J, leaving 1 base unmatched. Germline CDR1 reads SQVTM; CDR2 reads ANQGSEA. CDR3 DNA: TGCAGCGCGACAGGGGCTGGAAACACCATATATTTT. Its protein product is CSATGAGNTIYF.

V is TRBV30 and J is TRBJ2-6, with TRBD1 matching over 8 bases. J lost 8 bases, V lost 1 base, and 4 bases had no gene match. From germline, CDR1 is GTSNPN and CDR2 SVGIG (reference sequence). CDR3 length: 14 residues. The CDR3 nucleotides are TGTGCCTGGAGTGACAGGGGGGCTTCCAACGTCCTGACTTTC. It codes for CAWSDRGASNVLTF.

This CDR3 is CAWVGQNNYGYTF. The CDR3 region has the DNA TGTGCCTGGGTAGGTCAGAATAACTATGGCTACACCTTC. The chain employs TRBV30 and TRBJ1-2; D gene uncertain. In germline, CDR1 is GTSNPN, CDR2 SVGIG (reference sequence). Trimming stripped 5 bases from V and 1 base from J, with 11 bases between. The CDR3 spans 13 residues.

The chain links TRBV25-1 to TRBJ2-1; D is possibly TRBD1 (6 bases). Germline loops: CDR1 MGHDK, CDR2 SYGVNS. The ends were cut back, 4 bases at V and 7 bases at J, with 11 bases in the middle. The CDR3 totals 13 residues. CDR3 bases: TGTGCCAGCAGTGGCAGGGGCCTGAATGAGCAGTTCTTC. The encoded protein is CASSGRGLNEQFF.

The V gene is TRBV5-1, the J gene TRBJ1-2; D gene unclear. CDR1 and CDR2 from the germline V gene are SGHRS and YFSETQ. This CDR3 contains 13 residues. V was clipped by 0 bases and J by 1 base, with 4 bases between them. As DNA, the CDR3 is TGCGCCAGCAGCTTGGAGAGTAACTATGGCTACACCTTC. Its translation is CASSLESNYGYTF. The full variable domain, with the rest looked up from reference TRBV5-1 and TRBJ1-2, is KAGVTQTPRYLIKTRGQQVTLSCSPISGHRSVSWYQQTPGQGLQFLFEYFSETQRNKGNFPGRFSGRQFSNSRSEMNVSTLELGDSALYLCASSLESNYGYTFGSGTRLTVV.

The gene calls are TRBV29-1 and TRBJ2-7; no firm D call. Germline V CDR1 and CDR2: SQVTM, ANQGSEA. The CDR3 length is 13 residues. Trimming cost V 4 bases and J 6 bases, with 16 bases left between them. The CDR3 DNA follows: TGCAGCGTTGCGGCTCCCCTGGCCGGCGAGCAGTACTTC. This encodes CSVAAPLAGEQYF.

This rearrangement joins TRBV9 to TRBJ2-2, with D possibly being TRBD2 (5 bases). CDR1 is SGDLS and CDR2 is YYNGEE in the germline V gene. The CDR3 is 17 residues long. Trimming left V 0 bases short and J 4 bases short, with 16 bases between. In nucleotides, the CDR3 is TGTGCCAGCAGCGTAGGACTAAGTCGTATCTCCACCGGGGAGCTGTTTTTT. This translates into CASSVGLSRISTGELFF.

This clone was seen more than once but under ten times. The chain carries TRBV2 and TRBJ1-2; no clear D. Trimming removed 3 bases at V and 7 bases at J, with 9 bases between. The CDR3 length is 12 residues. Per the germline V gene, CDR1 is SNHLY and CDR2 is FYNNEI. Written as DNA, the CDR3 is TGTGCCAGCAGTGAGGAGGCAGTTGGCTACACCTTC. Translation gives CASSEEAVGYTF. Full variable domain (outside the CDR3, taken from reference TRBV2 and TRBJ1-2): EPEVTQTPSHQVTQMGQEVILRCVPISNHLYFYWYRQILGQKVEFLVSFYNNEISEKSEIFDDQFSVERPDGSNFTLKIRSTKLEDSAMYFCASSEEAVGYTFGSGTRLTVV.

The chain carries TRBV30 and TRBJ2-7, with TRBD2 as a possible D gene (5 bases). The CDR3 length is 12 residues. CDR1 GTSNPN and CDR2 SVGIG come from the germline V gene (reference sequence). V lost 0 bases and J lost 6, with 9 bases in between. DNA for the CDR3: TGTGCCTGGAGTGTCGGGATTGGCGAGCAGTACTTC. Its translation: CAWSVGIGEQYF.

The J gene is TRBJ1-1, the V gene TRBV29-1, with D possibly being TRBD1 (5 bases). Germline V gene sequence: CDR1 SQVTM, CDR2 ANQGSEA. The germline V and J ends were trimmed by 0 bases and 0 bases, with 23 bases remaining between them. The CDR3 contains 19 residues. This CDR3 reads CSVEDPRPGRQLLNTEAFF. The CDR3 DNA sequence: TGCAGCGTTGAAGATCCCCGACCGGGACGGCAACTCTTGAACACTGAAGCTTTCTTT.

The chain recombines TRBV11-1 with TRBJ2-1; no definite D call. The CDR3 covers 14 residues. CDR1 and CDR2 (germline): SGHAT, FQDESV (reference sequence). The V and J ends lost 2 bases and 10 bases respectively, with 15 bases between them. Here the CDR3 reads CASSLSPSLEEQFF. CDR3 bases: TGTGCCAGCAGCTTAAGCCCTAGTCTAGAGGAGCAGTTCTTC. Full variable domain (remainder filled in from reference TRBV11-1 and TRBJ2-1): EAEVAQSPRYKITEKSQAVAFWCDPISGHATLYWYRQILGQGPELLVQFQDESVVDDSQLPKDRFSAERLKGVDSTLKIQPAELGDSAMYLCASSLSPSLEEQFFGPGTRLTVL.

The chain uses TRBV7-2 and TRBJ2-5; no clear D. Trimming removed 5 bases from V and 5 bases from J, with 15 bases in between. The CDR3 sequence is 14 residues long. CDR1 SGHTA and CDR2 FQGNSA come from the germline V gene. The CDR3 reads CASSPASAAETQYF. The CDR3 DNA follows: TGTGCCAGCAGCCCGGCGAGTGCAGCCGAGACCCAGTACTTC.

The J gene is TRBJ1-6, the V gene TRBV7-2; the D is unclear. The CDR3 is 14 residues long. The ends were cut back, 5 bases at V and 8 bases at J, with 13 bases in the middle. Germline assignment: CDR1 SGHTA and CDR2 FQGNSA. CDR3 sequence (DNA): TGTGCCAGCAGCCCCCAGACAAATTATTCACCCCTCCACTTT. Translating gives CASSPQTNYSPLHF.

This clone appeared a single time. The chain carries TRBV5-4 and TRBJ2-1, with D maybe TRBD2 (7 bases). The V end lost 4 bases, the J end lost 2 bases, and 25 bases lay between the germline ends. Germline V lookup: CDR1 SGHNT, CDR2 YYREEE (reference sequence). CDR3 length: 19 residues. In DNA, the CDR3 is TGTGCCAGCAGCCGGGGGTCGTCGCGGGGGCCTAGGCCCTACAATGAGCAGTTCTTC. Residues: CASSRGSSRGPRPYNEQFF.

This clone was found a few times. J is TRBJ1-5 and V is TRBV30; TRBD1 is a possible D gene (6 bases). Per the germline V gene, CDR1 is GTSNPN and CDR2 is SVGIG (reference sequence). The ends were cut back, 0 bases at V and 4 bases at J, with 13 bases in the middle. The CDR3 totals 15 residues. The CDR3 protein is CAWSVRSGANQPQHF. Written as DNA, the CDR3 is TGTGCCTGGAGTGTACGGTCGGGGGCTAATCAGCCCCAGCATTTT.

The V and J genes are TRBV18 and TRBJ2-7, with unresolved D. Trimming stripped 1 base from V and 4 bases from J, with 5 bases between. Germline V gene sequence: CDR1 KGHSH, CDR2 LQKENI. The CDR3 covers 12 residues. The CDR3, as DNA: TGTGCCAGCTCACCACTGGGGTACGAGCAGTACTTC. Residues: CASSPLGYEQYF.

The V gene is TRBV6-6, the J gene TRBJ2-3; possibly TRBD1 for D (6 bases). Germline-derived CDR1 and CDR2 are MNHNY and SVGAGI (reference sequence). V lost 7 bases, J lost 0 bases, and 17 bases lay in between. The CDR3 runs 16 residues. CDR3 loop: CASTRSARGSTDTQYF. Written as DNA, the CDR3 is TGTGCCAGCACACGTTCCGCCAGGGGAAGCACAGATACGCAGTATTTT.

The rearrangement links TRBV4-2 to TRBJ2-7, with D possibly being TRBD2 (6 bases). This CDR3 region has 16 residues. Germline loops: CDR1 LGHNA, CDR2 YNFKEQ. V was shortened by 1 base and J by 3 bases, with 16 bases between the two germline ends. The CDR3 sequence: CASSQGDSLSFYEQYF. CDR3 in DNA: TGTGCCAGCAGCCAAGGGGACTCCCTCTCATTCTACGAGCAGTACTTC.

The V call is TRBV25-1, the J call TRBJ2-5; weak D call: TRBD1 (6 bases). The germline CDR1 and CDR2 sequences are MGHDK and SYGVNS. The V gene lost 5 bases and the J gene lost 0 bases, with 16 bases spanning the gap. This CDR3 comprises 16 residues. In DNA form, the CDR3 reads TGTGCCAGCAGTCCCCAGGACAGACAGTACCAAGAGACCCAGTACTTC. This sequence encodes CASSPQDRQYQETQYF.

The chain joins TRBV6-1 to TRBJ2-3; maybe TRBD1 (5 bases). The germline V gene has CDR1 MNHNS and CDR2 SASEGT. The CDR3 has 12 residues. V lost 11 bases to trimming and J lost 4 bases, with 13 bases between them. In nucleotides, the CDR3 is TGTGCCTCAGACAGCAGGCCAGATACGCAGTATTTT. This gives the protein CASDSRPDTQYF.

The V and J genes are TRBV7-2 and TRBJ1-3; perhaps TRBD1 as D (5 bases). Trimming pared 5 bases from V and 0 bases from J, leaving 17 bases between. Germline CDR1 SGHTA, CDR2 FQGNSA. This CDR3 comprises 17 residues. The CDR3 here is CASSQLQGGSSGNTIYF. For the CDR3, the DNA is TGTGCCAGCAGCCAACTTCAGGGCGGGAGCTCTGGAAACACCATATATTTT.

Worth noting for this clone: The sample has other DNA sequences that encode this CDR3 too. The chain uses TRBV7-2 and TRBJ2-1; D is undetermined. V dropped 4 bases and J dropped 5 bases, with 12 bases sitting between them. CDR3 length equals 14 residues. Germline V gene data show CDR1 as SGHTA and CDR2 as FQGNSA. The CDR3 loop is CASSSRRQNNEQFF. CDR3 coding DNA: TGTGCCAGCAGCTCCCGCAGGCAGAACAATGAGCAGTTCTTC.

In DNA form, the CDR3 reads TGTGCCAGCAGTATAAAGGCGGGGTACCTAGCCAAAAACATTCAGTACTTC. Protein: CASSIKAGYLAKNIQYF. The J gene is TRBJ2-4, the V gene TRBV11-2, with a weak D call TRBD2 (6 bases). The length of the CDR3 is 17 residues. Trimming pared 6 bases from V and 0 bases from J, leaving 18 bases between. Looked up from germline, CDR1 is SGHAT and CDR2 is FQNNGV. Looking up the rest from reference TRBV11-2 and TRBJ2-4 gives the full variable domain: EAGVAQSPRYKIIEKRQSVAFWCNPISGHATLYWYQQILGQGPKLLIQFQNNGVVDDSQLPKDRFSAERLKGVDSTLKIQPAKLEDSAVYLCASSIKAGYLAKNIQYFGAGTRLSVL.

This clone was recorded a few times. V usage is TRBV6-5 and J usage is TRBJ1-3, with a tentative D call TRBD1 (5 bases). Germline V gene data show CDR1 as MNHEY and CDR2 as SVGAGI. CDR3 length: 15 residues. Trimming took off 5 bases at V and 4 bases at J, with 15 bases between the two ends. The CDR3, as DNA: TGTGCCAGCAGTCATCTTCGCAGGGACGGAAACACCATATATTTT. This translates into CASSHLRRDGNTIYF.